Sequencing of this T cell receptor (beta chain) was carried out in a study of CD8+ T cells in alopecia areata. In the study overall: Treatment of the treated patients consisted of oral tofacitinib, 5 to 10 mg twice daily. Affected scalp percentage determined the severity score of treated patients.

Concerning this clone: The target antigen is unknown.

After isolation, RNA underwent reverse transcription to generate cDNA as the sequencing template. The protocol was immunoSEQ multiplex PCR, while the TCRdb copy is restricted to in-frame clones and leaves out a portion. The table lists under 350,000 clones, 55% to 75% of them singletons, with approximately 1.8% in the top ten. Study-level results: While tofacitinib was given, many expanded lesional clones persisted in scalp and blood.

V dropped 5 bases and J dropped 3 bases, with 22 bases sitting between them. The CDR3 sequence is 17 residues long. In germline, CDR1 is SGHVS, CDR2 FQNEAQ. Treatment given: oral pan-JAK inhibitor, 5-10 mg twice daily. Sequencing used CD4+ T cells sorted from blood, obtained at week 24, from a patient treated with tofacitinib. The sequence came from a human donor with alopecia areata. The gene calls are TRBV7-8 and TRBJ2-5; D is uncertain. CDR3 amino acids: CASSQRVRVTSKETQYF. The DNA for the CDR3 is TGTGCCAGCAGCCAAAGGGTTCGGGTTACCAGCAAAGAGACCCAGTACTTC.